This TCR beta chain was identified in a study of T cell responses to AZD1222 COVID-19 vaccine. This clone was seen a few times. Measured with immunoSEQ multiplex PCR; TCRdb has only the in-frame clones, and not every one. In the table there are tens of thousands of clones, around 83% of which are singletons. The receptor's source is an adult in good health. Sequencing was performed on peripheral blood, taken on day 0 of AZD1222 vaccination.

CDR3 amino acids: CASSYRTGSGYTF. The CDR3 nucleotides are TGTGCCAGCAGTTACAGGACAGGGTCTGGCTACACCTTC. The chain is built from TRBV6-6 and TRBJ1-2, with 8 bases identical to TRBD1. There are 13 residues in the CDR3. CDR1 is MNHNY, CDR2 SVGAGI, per germline (reference sequence). The junction had 3 bases not matched to a gene; V was cut back by 2 bases and J by 7 bases.